The TCR beta chain described here comes from a study of blood T cell repertoires in COVID-19. The CDR3 sequence is 13 residues long. V was trimmed by 4 bases and J by 3 bases, leaving 11 bases between them. The germline V gene has CDR1 SGHRS and CDR2 YFSETQ. Data came from immunoSEQ multiplex PCR; TCRdb stores just in-frame clones and leaves some out. The repertoire holds over 200,000 clones, with about 88% as singletons. This clonotype was sampled from a woman aged 55-69 years with acute or convalescent COVID-19. The sample taken for sequencing was peripheral blood. The chain combines TRBV5-1 with TRBJ2-7, with D perhaps TRBD1 (6 bases). The CDR3, as DNA: TGCGCCAGCAGCGCCTCAGGGGACTACGAGCAGTACTTC. Translated: CASSASGDYEQYF.